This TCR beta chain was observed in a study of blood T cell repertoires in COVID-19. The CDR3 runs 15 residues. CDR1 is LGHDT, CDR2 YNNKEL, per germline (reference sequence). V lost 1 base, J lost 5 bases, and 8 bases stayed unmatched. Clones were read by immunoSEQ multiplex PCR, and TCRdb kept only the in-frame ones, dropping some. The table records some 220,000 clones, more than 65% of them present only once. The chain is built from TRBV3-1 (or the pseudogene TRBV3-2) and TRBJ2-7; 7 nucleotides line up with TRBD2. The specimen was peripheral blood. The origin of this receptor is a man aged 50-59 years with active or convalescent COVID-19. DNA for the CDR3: TGTGCCAGCAGCCAAGCGGGGAAGCGGGACCACGAGCAGTACTTC. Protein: CASSQAGKRDHEQYF.